This T cell receptor (beta chain) emerged from a study of blood T cell repertoires in COVID-19. Study at large: The origin of the acute and convalescent COVID-19 samples was the United States, Italy and Spain. In each case, the material was cDNA or gDNA derived from T cells, B-cell-depleted T cells, or PBMCs.

In the study's own analysis: Reference gene primer amplification yielded estimated nucleated cell counts. Produced via immunoSEQ multiplex PCR; TCRdb's table is partial and in-frame only. Clonal size and the V and J genes are those of that table, whereas D and trimming came from the DNA. The table lists fewer than 300,000 clones, over 65% of them singletons. The clonotype originates from a woman between 65 and 79 years old with active or convalescent COVID-19. The sample was peripheral blood.

The CDR3 nucleotides read TGCGCCAGCAGCAGCCGGGTGGCAGATACGCAGTATTTT. This translates into CASSSRVADTQYF. The V call is TRBV5-1, the J call TRBJ2-3; no definite D call. The V gene's germline CDR1 is SGHRS and CDR2 YFSETQ. This CDR3 contains 13 residues. V was clipped by 4 bases and J by 4 bases, with 10 bases between them.